The 12 T cell receptor beta chains below come from one sample, sequenced in a study of blood T cell repertoires in COVID-19. Assay used: immunoSEQ multiplex PCR; TCRdb lists only in-frame clones, some missing. Among about 180,000 clones, about 86% were seen once, and the ten largest hold about 9.6%. Input material: peripheral blood. The receptors shown here come from a man in his forties or fifties with active or convalescent COVID-19.

The chain recombines TRBV4-1 with TRBJ2-1; 9 nucleotides line up with TRBD1. Germline V gene sequence: CDR1 MGHRA, CDR2 YSYEKL. This CDR3 contains 15 residues. Trimming took 8 bases from V and 8 from J; bases not matched to a gene: 13. The CDR3 sequence is CASRPGTGFSHEQFF. The CDR3 coding sequence is TGCGCCAGCCGCCCCGGGACAGGGTTCTCACATGAGCAGTTCTTC.

This chain uses TRBV28 with TRBJ1-6; possible D gene TRBD1, 5 bases. CDR3 length: 14 residues. Germline V gene lookup returns CDR1 MDHEN and CDR2 SYDVKM. Trimming shortened V by 8 bases and J by 1 base, and 9 bases separated the two germline ends. The CDR3 protein is CASFQGSYNSPLHF. The CDR3 nucleotides are TGTGCCAGCTTTCAGGGTTCCTATAATTCACCCCTCCACTTT.

This clone was detected once. V and J are TRBV19 and TRBJ1-4; 8 positions match TRBD1. J gave up 8 bases and V 1 base, and 3 bases lay outside the gene matches. Per germline, CDR1 LNHDA and CDR2 SQIVND (reference sequence). The CDR3 covers 14 residues. CDR3 region: CASSIAGGEEKLFF. CDR3 DNA: TGTGCCAGTAGTATAGCAGGGGGCGAAGAAAAACTGTTTTTT.

This clone has a single count. This chain connects TRBV5-1 to TRBJ2-5; TRBD1 agrees at 9 bases. Germline V gene sequence: CDR1 SGHRS, CDR2 YFSETQ. The CDR3 extends over 15 amino acids. V shed 4 bases, J shed 5 bases, and the junction held 9 bases outside the gene matches. CDR3 in amino acids: CASSMGTGQRETQYF. The CDR3, as DNA: TGCGCCAGCAGCATGGGGACAGGGCAGCGCGAGACCCAGTACTTC.

V and J are TRBV9 and TRBJ2-1; 8 nucleotides line up with TRBD2. Germline V gives CDR1 SGDLS, CDR2 YYNGEE. This CDR3 is 17 amino acids long. V shed 1 base and J 7 bases; nucleotides not matched to a gene: 13. The CDR3 here is CASSVSIPAGGRNEQFF. In nucleotides, the CDR3 is TGTGCCAGCAGCGTATCGATTCCGGCGGGAGGTAGGAATGAGCAGTTCTTC. Full variable domain (missing parts from reference TRBV9 and TRBJ2-1): DSGVTQTPKHLITATGQRVTLRCSPRSGDLSVYWYQQSLDQGLQFLIQYYNGEERAKGNILERFSAQQFPDLHSELNLSSLELGDSALYFCASSVSIPAGGRNEQFFGPGTRLTVL.

V is TRBV23-1 and J is TRBJ2-7; 9 nucleotides agree with TRBD1. TRBV23-1 is sorted into the ORF group, with uncertain function. V lost 4 bases to trimming and J lost 5 bases; unmatched junction nucleotides: 9. This CDR3 is built from 15 residues. The CDR3 bases are TGCGCCAGCAGTCGAGCGGGACAGGGTATCGACGAGCAGTACTTC. It encodes CASSRAGQGIDEQYF.

The rearrangement uses TRBV7-2 and TRBJ2-3; D might be TRBD1 (6 bases). Trimming pared 7 bases from V and 0 bases from J, leaving 17 bases between. Germline lookup yields CDR1 SGHTA and CDR2 FQGNSA. This CDR3 spans 16 amino acids. CDR3 DNA sequence: TGTGCCAGCACCCACAGCAGGGGCTCTAGCACAGATACGCAGTATTTT. This codes for CASTHSRGSSTDTQYF.

This clone was detected ten times or more. This sequence joins TRBV28 and TRBJ1-2, with TRBD1 as a possible D gene (5 bases). With 5 bases removed from V and 7 bases from J, the gap between germline ends came to 14 bases. The CDR3 extends over 13 amino acids. Germline CDR1 is MDHEN and CDR2 is SYDVKM. The CDR3 loop is CASSDRFESGYTF. The CDR3 bases are TGTGCCAGCAGTGACAGATTTGAGTCTGGCTACACCTTC.

The chain couples TRBV27 to TRBJ1-4, with 8 bases that match TRBD1. The V segment lost 2 bases and the J segment 4 bases; nucleotides outside the gene matches: 0. The CDR3 is 14 amino acids. In germline, CDR1 is MNHEY, CDR2 SMNVEV (reference sequence). The CDR3 sequence is CASSLGTGNEKLFF. The CDR3 coding sequence is TGTGCCAGCAGTTTAGGGACAGGTAATGAAAAACTGTTTTTT.

The chain recombines TRBV4-3 with TRBJ2-2, with 10 bases lining up with TRBD1. V dropped 1 base and J dropped 4; count of bases not matched to a gene: 15. This CDR3 has 20 residues. Germline assignment: CDR1 LGHNA and CDR2 YSLEER. CDR3: CASSQASTYRRTGGTGELFF. The CDR3 bases are TGCGCCAGCAGCCAAGCCTCTACCTACCGTAGGACAGGGGGCACCGGGGAGCTGTTTTTT.

The genes are TRBV6-4 and TRBJ1-1; D not resolved. Trimming left V 6 bases short and J 1 base short, with 9 bases between. CDR3 length: 13 residues. CDR1 MRHNA and CDR2 SNTAGT come from the germline V gene. The CDR3 sequence is CASSRSQNTEAFF. The CDR3 nucleotides read TGTGCCAGCAGCCGCAGTCAGAACACTGAAGCTTTCTTT.

The chain joins TRBV30 to TRBJ1-2, with TRBD1 identical over 8 bases. Germline loops: CDR1 GTSNPN, CDR2 SVGIG (reference sequence). Losses at the gene ends were 1 base for V and 4 bases for J; bases not matched to a gene: 2. The CDR3 spans 13 residues. CDR3 region: CAWSDGTGYGYTF. The CDR3 bases are TGTGCCTGGAGTGACGGGACAGGCTATGGCTACACCTTC.